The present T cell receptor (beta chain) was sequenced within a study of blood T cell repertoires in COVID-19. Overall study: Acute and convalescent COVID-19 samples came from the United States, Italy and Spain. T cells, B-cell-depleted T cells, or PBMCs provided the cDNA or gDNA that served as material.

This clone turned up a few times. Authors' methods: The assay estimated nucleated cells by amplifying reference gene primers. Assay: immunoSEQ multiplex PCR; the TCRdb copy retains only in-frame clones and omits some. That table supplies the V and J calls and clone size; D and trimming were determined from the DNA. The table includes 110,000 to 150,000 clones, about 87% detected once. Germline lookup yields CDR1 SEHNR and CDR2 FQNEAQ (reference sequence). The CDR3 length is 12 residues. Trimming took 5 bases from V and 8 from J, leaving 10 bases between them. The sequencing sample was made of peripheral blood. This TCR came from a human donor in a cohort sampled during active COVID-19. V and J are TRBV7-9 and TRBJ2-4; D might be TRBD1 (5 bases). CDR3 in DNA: TGTGCCAGCAGCCCTCTGGGGCACATTCAGTACTTC. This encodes CASSPLGHIQYF.